What follows is one T cell receptor beta chain and its context. The antigen is undetermined. These data are taken from a study of cytomegalovirus exposure and HLA in healthy donors. Whole-study findings and limits: Within a later analysis, the majority of CMV-associated TCR beta chains appeared HLA-restricted.

V was pared by 6 bases and J by 3 bases, with 15 bases between. The CDR3 loop spans 14 amino acids. Germline V gene sequence: CDR1 MNHNY, CDR2 SVGAGI (reference sequence). The PCR made use of 60 Vbeta and 13 Jbeta primers. This table comes from immunoSEQ multiplex PCR, and its TCRdb copy is limited to in-frame clones, with some not included. The table shows under 200,000 clones, with just under 80% occurring only once. This sequence joins TRBV6-6 and TRBJ2-7; the D gene is possibly TRBD1 (6 bases). Sequenced material: PBMCs. This receptor was obtained from a woman aged 25 to 39 in good health and CMV-seropositive. The CDR3 nucleotides are TGTGCCAGCAGAGATCGACAGGCTGACTACGAGCAGTACTTC. It translates to CASRDRQADYEQYF.